Below, 23 T cell receptor beta chains from the same sample are listed, as sequenced in a study of T cell responses to AZD1222 COVID-19 vaccine. TCRdb's table, derived via immunoSEQ multiplex PCR, lists solely in-frame clones and lacks some. The sample holds 140,000 to 150,000 clones, just over 90% seen once. This sample comprised peripheral blood, obtained on day 0 of AZD1222 vaccination. These TCRs come from an adult in good health.

The rearrangement joins TRBV2 to TRBJ2-5; D tentatively fits TRBD1 or TRBD2 (5 bases each). The CDR3 runs 15 residues. Per the germline V gene, CDR1 is SNHLY and CDR2 is FYNNEI. V lost 2 bases to trimming and J lost 5 bases, with 15 bases between them. In DNA form, the CDR3 reads TGTGCCAGCAGTGAATGGGGGATGGGTGGGGAGACCCAGTACTTC. Translation: CASSEWGMGGETQYF.

A remark on this clone: The junction and the germline gene differ at one end; a read error may be behind it. This chain links TRBV27 with TRBJ2-7; no clear D gene. CDR3 size: 16 residues. Germline values: CDR1 MNHEY, CDR2 SMNVEV (reference sequence). DNA for the CDR3: TGTGCCAGCAGTCTATCCGGCGCTATCGTACCCTACGAGCAGTACTTC. Translated: CASSLSGAIVPYEQYF.

This chain connects TRBV7-9 to TRBJ1-4; weak D call: TRBD1 (6 bases). Germline-derived CDR1 and CDR2 are SEHNR and FQNEAQ (reference sequence). V lost 1 base and J 4 bases, leaving 7 bases between the germline ends. The CDR3 sequence is 14 residues long. The CDR3 DNA is TGTGCCAGCAGCTTAGTAGGGGGTAATGAAAAACTGTTTTTT. Translating gives CASSLVGGNEKLFF.

The rearrangement links TRBV4-1 to TRBJ2-7; D not resolved. CDR3 length equals 16 residues. V lost 1 base, J lost 2 bases, and 15 bases lay in between. Per germline, CDR1 MGHRA and CDR2 YSYEKL. CDR3: CASSQALAKETYEQYF. The CDR3 bases are TGCGCCAGCAGCCAAGCCCTGGCCAAGGAGACCTACGAGCAGTACTTC.

The chain couples TRBV12-5 to TRBJ1-5, with 9 bases aligning to TRBD1. The CDR3 is 15 residues long. Germline values: CDR1 LGHNT, CDR2 FRNRAP. The ends lost 3 bases at V and 4 bases at J; junction bases unmatched: 4. This CDR3 is CASGLGTGRNQPQHF. CDR3 DNA sequence: TGTGCTAGTGGTTTAGGGACAGGGAGAAATCAGCCCCAGCATTTT.

This rearrangement joins TRBV10-1 to TRBJ2-7; 7 bases fit TRBD1. Germline assignment: CDR1 WNHNN and CDR2 SYGVQD (reference sequence). Trimming took 2 bases from V and 7 from J; bases not matched to a gene: 8. The CDR3 runs to 14 residues. This chain's CDR3 is CASSETTDRREQYF. The CDR3 bases are TGCGCCAGCAGTGAGACGACGGACAGGCGGGAGCAGTACTTC.

Only one count was recorded for this clone. J is TRBJ2-2 and V is TRBV18, with 9 bases identical to TRBD1. J gave up 7 bases and V 6 bases, and 12 bases lay outside the gene matches. CDR3 size: 16 residues. Germline V gene data show CDR1 as KGHSH and CDR2 as LQKENI. The CDR3 DNA reads TGTGCCAGCTCTCCTGAACAGGGGGCGCCGGTCGGGGAGCTGTTTTTT. Translated: CASSPEQGAPVGELFF. Together with reference TRBV18 and TRBJ2-2, the CDR3 gives the full variable domain: NAGVMQNPRHLVRRRGQEARLRCSPMKGHSHVYWYRQLPEEGLKFMVYLQKENIIDESGMPKERFSAEFPKEGPSILRIQQVVRGDSAAYFCASSPEQGAPVGELFFGEGSRLTVL.

The chain joins TRBV6-6 to TRBJ2-7, with D uncertain. Trimming took 7 bases from V and 0 from J, leaving 13 bases between them. The CDR3 has 14 residues. From germline, CDR1 is MNHNY and CDR2 SVGAGI (reference sequence). In DNA, the CDR3 is TGTGCCAGCAATGGTGGGCCTAGCTCCTACGAGCAGTACTTC. Protein: CASNGGPSSYEQYF.

The CDR3: CASSPRDMGNEQYF. CDR3 bases: TGTGCCAGCAGCCCACGGGACATGGGGAACGAGCAGTACTTC. The chain joins TRBV13 to TRBJ2-7; maybe TRBD1 (6 bases). This CDR3 region has 14 residues. Germline assignment: CDR1 PRHDT and CDR2 FYEKMQ (reference sequence). Between the trimmed V and J ends, which lost 5 bases and 5 bases, there was a span of 16 bases.

The chain carries TRBV9 and TRBJ2-7, with D possibly TRBD2 on 5 matching bases. CDR1 is SGDLS, CDR2 YYNGEE, per germline. The CDR3 covers 13 residues. V was shortened by 0 bases and J by 1 base, with 5 bases between the two germline ends. This CDR3 reads CASSVGTSYEQYF. CDR3 in DNA: TGTGCCAGCAGCGTAGGGACTTCCTACGAGCAGTACTTC.

The chain links TRBV7-9 to TRBJ2-5; 9 bases are a match to TRBD1. V shed 6 bases, J shed 3 bases, and the junction held 20 bases outside the gene matches. This CDR3 has 19 amino acids. In germline, CDR1 is SEHNR, CDR2 FQNEAQ (reference sequence). Here the CDR3 DNA reads TGTGCCAGCAGACCGATCTTAGATCGCCTGACAGGGGGTGAAGAGACCCAGTACTTC. Translation: CASRPILDRLTGGEETQYF.

This clone was seen only once. V and J are TRBV6-5 and TRBJ1-5; 8 nucleotides align to TRBD1. With V trimmed by 2 bases and J by 6 bases, 9 bases remained unmatched. The CDR3 extends over 16 amino acids. CDR1 MNHEY and CDR2 SVGAGI come from the germline V gene. CDR3: CASSYGGQGGGQPQHF. The CDR3 DNA follows: TGTGCCAGCAGTTACGGCGGACAGGGTGGGGGTCAGCCCCAGCATTTT.

The gene calls are TRBV18 and TRBJ1-6, with D unclear. The V end was cut by 3 bases, the J end by 0 bases, with 6 bases between. CDR1 KGHSH and CDR2 LQKENI come from the germline V gene. There are 15 residues in the CDR3. The chain's CDR3 is CASSPGYSYNSPLHF. DNA of the CDR3: TGTGCCAGCTCACCTGGATACTCCTATAATTCACCCCTCCACTTT.

The CDR3 region is CASSLDRGVAPLHF. CDR3 nucleotide sequence: TGTGCCAGCAGCTTAGACAGGGGAGTAGCACCCCTCCACTTT. V is TRBV7-6 and J is TRBJ1-6; 7 positions agree with TRBD1. Per the germline V gene, CDR1 is SGHVS and CDR2 is FNYEAQ. The CDR3 sequence is 14 residues long. V lost 1 base, J lost 11 bases, and 5 bases stayed unmatched.

The V and J genes are TRBV27 and TRBJ2-1, with 10 bases fitting TRBD1. Germline CDR1 and CDR2: MNHEY and SMNVEV (reference sequence). The CDR3 sequence is 15 residues long. The V segment lost 7 bases and the J segment 8 bases; nucleotides outside the gene matches: 11. This CDR3 reads CASTKAGQGMDEQFF. In DNA form, the CDR3 reads TGTGCCAGCACAAAGGCGGGACAGGGGATGGATGAGCAGTTCTTC.

This chain joins TRBV30 and TRBJ1-1; D gene unclear. The CDR3 is made up of 15 amino acids. V gave up 0 bases and J gave up 4 bases, with 15 bases separating them. Germline CDR1 GTSNPN, CDR2 SVGIG (reference sequence). The CDR3 nucleotides are TGTGCCTGGAGTGTACACCCTCGGGGAGGCACTGAAGCTTTCTTT. Translating gives CAWSVHPRGGTEAFF.

The chain employs TRBV27 and TRBJ2-5; no clear D. The germline V gene encodes CDR1 MNHEY and CDR2 SMNVEV (reference sequence). The length of the CDR3 is 16 residues. V lost 6 bases and J 4 bases, leaving 21 bases between the germline ends. In nucleotides, the CDR3 is TGTGCCAGCAGCCGACTCTCAAGTAGCTATGGAGAGACCCAGTACTTC. The encoded protein is CASSRLSSSYGETQYF.

The chain recombines TRBV4-3 with TRBJ1-2; the D gene is possibly TRBD1 (6 bases). With 1 base removed from V and 5 bases from J, the gap between germline ends came to 20 bases. CDR1 and CDR2 (germline): LGHNA, YSLEER. The CDR3 extends over 17 amino acids. The CDR3: CASSQGLVAGQLYGYTF. The DNA of the CDR3 is TGCGCCAGCAGCCAAGGGTTGGTTGCTGGACAGTTGTATGGCTACACCTTC.

The rearrangement joins TRBV2 to TRBJ2-7, with D perhaps TRBD1 (5 bases). This CDR3 is 14 amino acids long. Germline CDR1 reads SNHLY; CDR2 reads FYNNEI. V gave up 2 bases and J gave up 4 bases, with 12 bases separating them. The CDR3 region is CASSEQGRAYEQYF. The CDR3 bases are TGTGCCAGCAGTGAACAGGGTCGTGCTTACGAGCAGTACTTC.

The J gene is TRBJ1-2, the V gene TRBV7-9, with 7 nucleotides matching TRBD1. This CDR3 is 16 amino acids long. CDR1 is SEHNR, CDR2 FQNEAQ, per germline (reference sequence). After removal of 4 bases from V and 5 bases from J, the junction contained 13 bases not matched to a gene. In DNA form, the CDR3 reads TGTGCCAGCAGCTCCCTCGGGACAGTGGTTTGGTATGGCTACACCTTC. This sequence encodes CASSSLGTVVWYGYTF.

The rearrangement links TRBV5-1 to TRBJ2-7, with TRBD1 identical over 9 bases. The CDR3 is made up of 15 amino acids. Germline V gene data show CDR1 as SGHRS and CDR2 as YFSETQ. V lost 6 bases and J lost 3; bases outside the gene matches: 10. For the CDR3, the DNA is TGCGCCAGCACCCCCCGGACAGGGGAGAACTACGAGCAGTACTTC. As protein: CASTPRTGENYEQYF.

The chain links TRBV18 to TRBJ1-2, with 7 bases identical to TRBD1. Trimming cost V 5 bases and J 3 bases; bases outside gene matches: 6. Germline V gene sequence: CDR1 KGHSH, CDR2 LQKENI. This CDR3 is built from 14 residues. This CDR3 is CASSTLGGDYGYTF. CDR3 DNA: TGTGCCAGCTCAACCCTAGGGGGCGACTATGGCTACACCTTC.

This rearrangement joins TRBV5-1 to TRBJ1-3; the D gene is possibly TRBD1 (6 bases). The germline gives CDR1 SGHRS, CDR2 YFSETQ. Trimming stripped 0 bases from V and 3 bases from J, with 7 bases between. This CDR3 is 14 amino acids long. The CDR3 protein is CASSLEDSGNTIYF. CDR3 coding DNA: TGCGCCAGCAGCTTGGAGGACAGTGGAAACACCATATATTTT. The full variable domain, its missing parts supplied by reference TRBV5-1 and TRBJ1-3, is KAGVTQTPRYLIKTRGQQVTLSCSPISGHRSVSWYQQTPGQGLQFLFEYFSETQRNKGNFPGRFSGRQFSNSRSEMNVSTLELGDSALYLCASSLEDSGNTIYFGEGSWLTVV.